This TCR beta chain was captured by sequencing in a study of cytomegalovirus exposure and HLA in healthy donors. Healthy bone marrow donors made up the donor group. PCR involved 60 Vbeta and 13 Jbeta primers. The method was immunoSEQ multiplex PCR; TCRdb's version includes in-frame clones alone and lacks a portion of them. The ten most abundant clones cover 0.45% to 0.7% of a sample with 75,000 to 85,000 clones. After removal of 4 bases from V and 6 bases from J, the junction contained 12 bases not matched to a gene. This CDR3 has 17 residues. CDR1 is LNHDA and CDR2 is SQIVND in the germline V gene (reference sequence).

This receptor was obtained from a man aged 50 to 59 in good health and CMV-seronegative. The gene calls are TRBV19 and TRBJ2-3; 11 nucleotides line up with TRBD2. Sequencing used PBMCs. CDR3 nucleotides: TGTGCCAGTAGTAGGGCGATAGCGGGGGGGCCCCCGGATACGCAGTATTTT. This codes for CASSRAIAGGPPDTQYF.